Reported below is one TCR beta chain. Its antigen is as yet unknown. Amplification used 60 Vbeta primers and 13 Jbeta primers. Sequenced by immunoSEQ multiplex PCR; TCRdb stores in-frame clones only, minus some. The table lists 85,000 to 90,000 clones, approximately 79% of them singletons. CDR1 MGHRA and CDR2 YSYEKL come from the germline V gene. Trimming removed 3 bases from V and 1 base from J; junction bases left unmatched: 4. The CDR3 length is 15 residues. The entry originates in a study of cytomegalovirus exposure and HLA in healthy donors. Study outcomes and limitations: Sequence variants that were highly shared formed a cluster that was likely a sequencing artifact. One later analysis reportedly identified an Asian-associated ancestry cluster that showed fewer N-insertions than the roughly 640-donor mean.

The V and J genes are TRBV4-1 and TRBJ2-7; TRBD1 aligns across 9 bases. The TCR sequence derives from a young man in good health and CMV-seronegative. Sequencing input: PBMCs. The CDR3 region has the DNA TGCGCCAGCAGCCAGGTGGACAGGGGTTCCTACGAGCAGTACTTC. The encoded protein is CASSQVDRGSYEQYF.